The T cell receptor beta chain under discussion was sequenced for a study of CD8 T cells in ankylosing spondylitis. On this clonotype itself: Its antigen remains unknown.

A quantitative 5'-RACE method, one with molecular barcodes, was used to make TCR beta libraries. One entry per CDR3 protein, called by TCRdb with MiXCR from the 5' RACE reads. The table includes more than 150,000 distinct CDR3 sequences, over 10% detected once. Germline assignment: CDR1 SGHRS and CDR2 YFSETQ. V was shortened by 4 bases and J by 7 bases, with 18 bases between the two germline ends. The CDR3 consists of 15 residues. Study observations and caveats: Several of the motif variants were reported before in synovial fluid and blood from reactive arthritis. In ankylosing spondylitis patients, matched synovial fluid reportedly showed significant enrichment of disease-linked clones. The authors found the disease-linked clones to be CD8+ and relatively rare in peripheral blood.

The source of this sequence is a male donor with ankylosing spondylitis or in good health (not recorded which). This rearrangement joins TRBV5-1 to TRBJ2-1; tentative D call: TRBD2 (6 bases). Sequencing used blood, either unsorted or a sorted T cell fraction (not recorded which). The CDR3 DNA reads as TGCGCCAGCAGCCCTTTCGGGAGTGGGGAGAATGAGCAGTTCTTC. It is translated as CASSPFGSGENEQFF.